This passage covers 27 T cell receptor beta chains from one sample sequenced in a study of memory CD8 T cells in hepatitis C reinfection. Noted time point: pre-reinfection, 55 to 20 weeks before reinfection detection. Sorted cells were sequenced directly ex vivo without any in vitro expansion. Clones were sequenced by immunoSEQ multiplex PCR, and TCRdb holds only the in-frame ones, with some missing. This sample has 50,000 or so clones, with around 92% found just once. Sequencing input: naive CD8+ T cells sorted from blood. Receptor source: a man aged 18 to 30 with hepatitis C virus infection.

This sequence joins TRBV6-1 and TRBJ1-5; unclear D gene. This CDR3 spans 15 amino acids. Germline CDR1 is MNHNS and CDR2 is SASEGT. V lost 4 bases, J lost 0 bases, and 10 bases lay in between. CDR3 residues: CASSVYFYSNQPQHF. The CDR3 DNA reads TGTGCCAGCAGTGTATATTTCTATAGCAATCAGCCCCAGCATTTT.

CDR3 loop: CASSPGDSNQPQHF. The CDR3 DNA is TGTGCCAGCAGCCCCGGTGATAGCAATCAGCCCCAGCATTTT. The chain uses TRBV9 and TRBJ1-5; D gene uncertain. The CDR3 covers 14 residues. Deletions cut 4 bases from V and 0 bases from J, with 8 bases between. Germline V gives CDR1 SGDLS, CDR2 YYNGEE.

This clone occurred once. The rearrangement joins TRBV27 to TRBJ2-1; D may be TRBD2 (5 bases). Germline V gene data show CDR1 as MNHEY and CDR2 as SMNVEV (reference sequence). V gave up 5 bases and J gave up 7 bases, with 18 bases separating them. This CDR3 has 15 amino acids. CDR3 bases: TGTGCCAGCAGTGGGTCTGGGGAGATCTTTAATGAGCAGTTCTTC. Translating it yields CASSGSGEIFNEQFF.

This clone is a singleton in its sample. V and J are TRBV12-5 and TRBJ2-3; D is perhaps TRBD2 (6 bases). The CDR3 is 15 residues long. V was pared by 5 bases and J by 1 base, with 13 bases between. The germline gives CDR1 LGHNT, CDR2 FRNRAP. The CDR3 loop reads CASGGGTGGTDTQYF. CDR3 DNA: TGTGCTAGTGGTGGAGGGACGGGAGGCACAGATACGCAGTATTTT.

The chain joins TRBV2 to TRBJ2-1; tentatively, D is TRBD2 (5 bases). This CDR3 is built from 14 residues. Trimming removed 7 bases from V and 8 bases from J, with 18 bases in between. Germline CDR1 SNHLY, CDR2 FYNNEI. CDR3 loop: CASNNHETNDEQFF. DNA for the CDR3: TGTGCCAGCAACAACCATGAGACTAACGATGAGCAGTTCTTC.

The chain links TRBV7-3 to TRBJ2-3, with D possibly being TRBD2 (6 bases). The CDR3 runs 15 residues. Germline CDR1 is SGHTA and CDR2 is FQGTGA. V was pared by 1 base and J by 0 bases, with 8 bases between. The CDR3 loop is CASSLSGVSTDTQYF. The CDR3 coding sequence is TGTGCCAGCAGCTTAAGCGGGGTTAGCACAGATACGCAGTATTTT. The variable domain in full, completed from reference TRBV7-3 and TRBJ2-3, reads GAGVSQTPSNKVTEKGKYVELRCDPISGHTALYWYRQSLGQGPEFLIYFQGTGAADDSGLPNDRFFAVRPEGSVSTLKIQRTERGDSAVYLCASSLSGVSTDTQYFGPGTRLTVL.

CDR3 amino acids: CASSPQGTYNEQFF. The DNA for the CDR3 is TGCGCCAGCAGCCCCCAGGGGACCTACAATGAGCAGTTCTTC. The chain uses TRBV4-1 and TRBJ2-1, with D tentatively TRBD1 (6 bases). V was trimmed by 4 bases and J by 2 bases, leaving 9 bases between them. In germline, CDR1 is MGHRA, CDR2 YSYEKL. CDR3 length: 14 residues.

The rearrangement links TRBV19 to TRBJ2-3, with D perhaps TRBD2 (6 bases). The germline V and J ends were trimmed by 3 bases and 1 base, with 11 bases remaining between them. Germline CDR1 and CDR2: LNHDA and SQIVND (reference sequence). The length of the CDR3 is 15 residues. The CDR3: CASSMATRGTDTQYF. CDR3 coding DNA: TGTGCCAGTAGTATGGCGACTAGGGGCACAGATACGCAGTATTTT.

The DNA for the CDR3 is TGCAGCGCGGTAGTCCGGGACATCTACCGTAGGTCACCCCTCCACTTT. This sequence encodes CSAVVRDIYRRSPLHF. The genes are TRBV29-1 and TRBJ1-6; D perhaps matches TRBD1 (6 bases). Germline V gene sequence: CDR1 SQVTM, CDR2 ANQGSEA. The V end was cut by 7 bases, the J end by 10 bases, with 26 bases between. CDR3 length: 16 amino acids.

This clone appeared once. The chain links TRBV11-2 to TRBJ1-1; D may be TRBD1 (5 bases). Germline V gene data show CDR1 as SGHAT and CDR2 as FQNNGV. V lost 5 bases and J lost 0, with 13 bases in between. The CDR3 extends over 15 amino acids. The DNA of the CDR3 is TGTGCCAGCAGCCTCTACGGGGGAATGAACACTGAAGCTTTCTTT. It specifies CASSLYGGMNTEAFF.

J is TRBJ2-1 and V is TRBV10-3, with 9 nucleotides matching TRBD2. The germline V gene encodes CDR1 ENHRY and CDR2 SYGVKD. The CDR3 has 15 residues. V was pared by 8 bases and J by 5 bases, with 10 bases of the junction left unmatched. The CDR3: CAISLGTSFDNEQFF. The CDR3 region has the DNA TGTGCCATCTCCCTTGGGACTAGCTTCGACAATGAGCAGTTCTTC.

The gene calls are TRBV6-5 and TRBJ1-6; a possible D gene is TRBD1 (5 bases). This CDR3 has 14 amino acids. V dropped 2 bases and J dropped 7 bases, with 9 bases sitting between them. CDR1 and CDR2 from the germline V gene are MNHEY and SVGAGI. CDR3 region: CASSYQGTNSPLHF. The CDR3 nucleotides are TGTGCCAGCAGTTACCAGGGCACAAATTCACCCCTCCACTTT.

This rearrangement joins TRBV7-2 to TRBJ2-2; 9 nucleotides agree with TRBD1. The CDR3 consists of 15 residues. Germline V CDR1 and CDR2: SGHTA, FQGNSA. Trimming took 2 bases from V and 3 from J; bases not matched to a gene: 1. CDR3: CASSLYRGHTGELFF. As DNA, the CDR3 is TGTGCCAGCAGCTTATACAGGGGGCACACCGGGGAGCTGTTTTTT. The complete variable domain, with remaining parts taken from reference TRBV7-2 and TRBJ2-2, reads GAGVSQSPSNKVTEKGKDVELRCDPISGHTALYWYRQSLGQGLEFLIYFQGNSAPDKSGLPSDRFSAERTGGSVSTLTIQRTQQEDSAVYLCASSLYRGHTGELFFGEGSRLTVL.

The chain carries TRBV6-4 and TRBJ2-3, with 10 bases that match TRBD2. This CDR3 spans 15 amino acids. Germline lookup yields CDR1 MRHNA and CDR2 SNTAGT. With V trimmed by 2 bases and J by 1 base, 0 bases remained unmatched. CDR3 DNA: TGTGCCAGCAGTGACGGGACTAGCGGCACAGATACGCAGTATTTT. Translated: CASSDGTSGTDTQYF.

V is TRBV7-9 and J is TRBJ2-7; D remains unclear. V shed 5 bases and J shed 1 base, with 9 bases lying between them. The CDR3 is 13 residues long. Germline V gives CDR1 SEHNR, CDR2 FQNEAQ (reference sequence). The CDR3 nucleotides read TGTGCCAGCAGCCCTCCAGGTTCCTACGAGCAGTACGTC. It codes for CASSPPGSYEQYV.

The chain joins TRBV7-9 to TRBJ2-1, with TRBD1 matching 8 bases. This CDR3 is built from 14 residues. Germline lookup yields CDR1 SEHNR and CDR2 FQNEAQ (reference sequence). V lost 10 bases to trimming and J lost 4 bases; unmatched junction nucleotides: 9. The CDR3 reads CAITTGATYNEQFF. In DNA, the CDR3 is TGTGCCATCACGACAGGGGCTACATACAATGAGCAGTTCTTC. The variable domain in full, with the rest retrieved from reference TRBV7-9 and TRBJ2-1, is DTGVSQNPRHKITKRGQNVTFRCDPISEHNRLYWYRQTLGQGPEFLTYFQNEAQLEKSRLLSDRFSAERPKGSFSTLEIQRTEQGDSAMYLCAITTGATYNEQFFGPGTRLTVL.

The chain recombines TRBV27 with TRBJ2-7; D gene unclear. Trimming stripped 4 bases from V and 3 bases from J, with 4 bases between. CDR1 and CDR2 from the germline V gene are MNHEY and SMNVEV (reference sequence). CDR3 length: 11 amino acids. Here the CDR3 DNA reads TGTGCCAGCAGTTCGGGCTACGAGCAGTACTTC. It codes for CASSSGYEQYF.

The gene calls are TRBV7-9 and TRBJ1-2, with D unclear. The germline gives CDR1 SEHNR, CDR2 FQNEAQ (reference sequence). The CDR3 length is 13 residues. V was pared by 3 bases and J by 7 bases, with 12 bases between. CDR3 nucleotide sequence: TGTGCCAGCAGCTTGGGCAGAAATGCTGGCTACACCTTC. It yields the protein CASSLGRNAGYTF.

The chain joins TRBV19 to TRBJ1-5; a weak D match, TRBD1 (5 bases). With 2 bases removed from V and 3 bases from J, the gap between germline ends came to 11 bases. Germline V CDR1 and CDR2: LNHDA, SQIVND (reference sequence). The CDR3 covers 15 residues. The CDR3 loop reads CASSIYGAINQPQHF. The CDR3, as DNA: TGTGCCAGTAGTATATATGGGGCTATCAATCAGCCCCAGCATTTT.

This clone was detected a few times. This rearrangement joins TRBV10-3 to TRBJ1-1; D not certain. With 8 bases removed from V and 2 bases from J, the gap between germline ends came to 15 bases. The CDR3 contains 14 residues. Looked up from germline, CDR1 is ENHRY and CDR2 is SYGVKD. The CDR3 nucleotides read TGTGCCATCTACCATCCGGGAGGCAACACTGAAGCTTTCTTT. Translating gives CAIYHPGGNTEAFF.

V gene TRBV4-1 combines with J gene TRBJ1-1; 7 nucleotides agree with TRBD1. CDR3 size: 13 residues. Looked up from germline, CDR1 is MGHRA and CDR2 is YSYEKL. V trimming: 1 base; J trimming: 4 bases; junction bases outside the gene matches: 0. For the CDR3, the DNA is TGCGCCAGCAGCCAAGGGACAGGCACTGAAGCTTTCTTT. Its protein is CASSQGTGTEAFF.

CDR3 in DNA: TGTGCCAGCAGCCCGACAGGTTTGAACACTGAAGCTTTCTTT. Its protein is CASSPTGLNTEAFF. The chain recombines TRBV27 with TRBJ1-1, with D perhaps matching TRBD1 (6 bases). This CDR3 has 14 residues. The V gene lost 6 bases and the J gene lost 0 bases, with 11 bases spanning the gap. Germline-derived CDR1 and CDR2 are MNHEY and SMNVEV (reference sequence).

The CDR3 reads CASSGTSGGVSETQYF. In nucleotides, the CDR3 is TGTGCCAGCAGCGGGACTAGCGGGGGGGTTTCAGAGACCCAGTACTTC. The V call is TRBV9, the J call TRBJ2-5, with TRBD2 matching 15 bases. Germline-derived CDR1 and CDR2 are SGDLS and YYNGEE. The CDR3 totals 16 residues. Unmatched junction bases numbered 4, after V lost 3 bases and J lost 4 bases.

The rearrangement links TRBV29-1 to TRBJ1-2, with a weak D call TRBD1 (5 bases). The CDR3 has 12 amino acids. CDR1 is SQVTM, CDR2 ANQGSEA, per germline. V lost 6 bases and J lost 7, with 15 bases in between. The CDR3 nucleotides read TGCAGCGTCCTTGACGCCAGGGCTGGCTACACCTTC. Translating gives CSVLDARAGYTF.

The chain is built from TRBV5-4 and TRBJ2-5; TRBD1 matches 8 bases. V lost 3 bases to trimming and J lost 5 bases; unmatched junction nucleotides: 6. The length of the CDR3 is 14 residues. The V gene's germline CDR1 is SGHNT and CDR2 YYREEE (reference sequence). The CDR3 loop is CASSWQGAQETQYF. Written as DNA, the CDR3 is TGTGCCAGCAGCTGGCAGGGGGCGCAGGAGACCCAGTACTTC.

The chain combines TRBV4-1 with TRBJ2-5; a weak D match, TRBD1 (5 bases). CDR3 size: 11 residues. Trimming left V 6 bases short and J 5 bases short, with 7 bases between. CDR1 and CDR2 from the germline V gene are MGHRA and YSYEKL. CDR3 nucleotide sequence: TGCGCCAGCAGACAGGCGGAGACCCAGTACTTC. It translates to CASRQAETQYF.

The rearrangement joins TRBV5-1 to TRBJ2-7; 8 bases agree with TRBD1. This CDR3 contains 15 residues. V was clipped by 4 bases and J by 4 bases; unmatched bases: 10. Germline CDR1 reads SGHRS; CDR2 reads YFSETQ. CDR3 sequence: CASSVGTGVGYEQYF. The CDR3 bases are TGCGCCAGCAGCGTCGGGACAGGTGTTGGTTACGAGCAGTACTTC.